These T cell receptor beta chains were read from a single sample in a study of T cell repertoires in cytomegalovirus infection. TCRdb used MiXCR to reprocess the reads, holding one entry per CDR3 protein. The table has roughly 860,000 distinct CDR3 sequences, approximately 32% seen once; the top ten hold around an eighth. Their cognate antigens are unknown. The sample consisted of cultured CD8+ T cells from PBMCs, taken from culture after CMV antigen stimulation. These receptors were collected from a human donor in good health (CMV status not recorded). Some clones in this sample may be carry-over from other donors' samples. The CDR3 runs from the conserved cysteine through the conserved F or W. The D gene is left open where the match is weak. Some rows mark clone size as missing; the rest say once, few, many or name a class of expanded clone.

>.|TRBJ1-5|.|TRBV4-3
CASSQNEGERPQHF
TGCGCCAGCAGCCAAAACGAGGGGGAACGGCCCCAGCATTTT
>.|TRBJ2-2|few|TRBV7-6
CASSLKTGLYLAGELFF
TGTGCCAGCAGCTTAAAAACAGGGCTTTATTTGGCCGGGGAGCTGTTTTTT
>.|TRBJ1-5|.|TRBV4-1
CASSQELGPQHF
TGCGCCAGCAGCCAAGAGTTGGGGCCCCAGCATTTT
>TRBD1|TRBJ1-2|few|TRBV2
CASRVTGGAGNYGYTF
TGTGCCAGCAGAGTTACAGGGGGCGCGGGGAACTATGGCTACACCTTC
>TRBD2|TRBJ2-7|few|TRBV7-9
CASSFPRGGYEQYF
TGTGCCAGCAGCTTCCCACGGGGGGGCTACGAGCAGTACTTC
>.|TRBJ2-1|.|TRBV7-6
CASSFDPRSYNEQFF
TGTGCCAGCAGCTTTGACCCACGCTCCTACAATGAGCAGTTCTTC
>TRBD1|TRBJ2-4|once|TRBV27
CASTDRGGNIQYF
TGTGCCAGCACCGACAGGGGGGGAAACATTCAGTACTTC
>.|TRBJ2-2|.|TRBV24-1
CATSDYRVPGELFF
TGTGCCACCAGTGATTACAGGGTCCCCGGGGAGCTGTTTTTT
>.|TRBJ2-3|few|TRBV27
CASTPRGSHTDTQYF
TGTGCCAGCACCCCCCGGGGTTCACACACAGATACGCAGTATTTT
>.|TRBJ1-1|.|TRBV14
CASSQSARYMNTEAFF
TGTGCCAGCAGCCAAAGTGCAAGATATATGAACACTGAAGCTTTCTTT
>.|TRBJ2-1|few|TRBV10-3
CAISEFGTVRGHEQFF
TGTGCCATCAGTGAGTTCGGAACAGTGAGGGGTCATGAGCAGTTCTTC
>.|TRBJ1-3|few|TRBV7-9
CASSGQNSGNTIYF
TGTGCCAGCAGCGGACAGAACTCTGGAAACACCATATATTTT
>TRBD1|TRBJ1-6|.|TRBV6-5
CASSYSSTGGNSPLHF
TGTGCCAGCAGTTACTCCTCGACAGGGGGTAATTCACCCCTCCACTTT
>.|TRBJ2-2|.|TRBV29-1
CSVVSANTGELFF
TGCAGCGTTGTTTCAGCGAACACCGGGGAGCTGTTTTTT
>.|TRBJ1-2|.|TRBV19
CASSKLSGVPVYGYTF
TGTGCCAGTAGTAAGCTCTCGGGTGTCCCGGTCTATGGCTACACCTTC
>.|TRBJ2-7|.|TRBV11-2
CASSLVPKSEQYF
TGTGCCAGCAGCTTAGTCCCCAAGTCCGAGCAGTACTTC
>.|TRBJ2-7|.|TRBV12-3/TRBV12-4
CASRGTQYEQYF
TGTGCCAGCAGAGGTACTCAATACGAGCAGTACTTC
>.|TRBJ1-2|few|TRBV6-5
CASSYFQGGLGYGYTF
TGTGCCAGCAGTTACTTCCAGGGTGGGTTGGGCTATGGCTACACCTTC
>.|TRBJ2-5|.|TRBV3-1
CASAPSLQETQYF
TGTGCCAGCGCTCCTAGTCTACAAGAGACCCAGTACTTC
>TRBD1|TRBJ1-5|.|TRBV24-1
CATMSWDRDQPQHF
TGTGCCACCATGTCTTGGGACAGAGATCAGCCCCAGCATTTT
>.|TRBJ1-5|.|TRBV2
CASREGRQPQHF
TGTGCCAGCAGGGAGGGGAGGCAGCCCCAGCATTTT
>.|TRBJ1-5|.|TRBV7-6
CTSSSYSNQPQHF
TGTACCAGCAGCTCCTATAGCAATCAGCCCCAGCATTTT
>TRBD1|TRBJ2-5|few|TRBV7-6
CASSPDYTGGGNQETQYF
TGTGCCAGCAGCCCCGATTACACAGGGGGCGGTAACCAAGAGACCCAGTACTTC
>.|TRBJ2-3|.|TRBV4-1
CASSQTPGTITDTQYF
TGCGCCAGCAGCCAAACCCCCGGGACAATCACAGATACGCAGTATTTT
>TRBD1|TRBJ2-5|few|TRBV10-3
CAISERDRGYETQYF
TGTGCCATCAGTGAACGAGACAGGGGTTACGAGACCCAGTACTTC
>TRBD1|TRBJ2-5|few|TRBV4-3
CASSHQDRPWGETQYF
TGCGCCAGCAGCCATCAGGACAGGCCGTGGGGAGAGACCCAGTACTTC
>.|TRBJ2-1|many|TRBV7-9
CASTGGDEQFF
TGTGCCAGCACCGGCGGGGATGAGCAGTTCTTC
>.|TRBJ1-4|few|TRBV6-2/TRBV6-3
CASSYLQAGGSEKLFF
TGTGCCAGCAGTTACTTACAGGCCGGCGGGAGTGAAAAACTGTTTTTT
>TRBD2|TRBJ2-3|few|TRBV12-3/TRBV12-4
CASSLTGTSVTDTQYF
TGTGCCAGCAGCTTAACCGGGACTAGCGTAACAGATACGCAGTATTTT
>TRBD2|TRBJ2-1|.|TRBV5-4
CASTNAGGNEQFF
TGTGCCAGCACCAACGCGGGGGGGAATGAGCAGTTCTTC
>.|TRBJ1-2|few|TRBV19
CASSIGVRRVSYGYTF
TGTGCCAGTAGTATTGGGGTTCGGCGCGTTAGCTATGGCTACACCTTC
>TRBD2|TRBJ2-7|.|TRBV7-6
CASSFREGSYEQYF
TGTGCCAGCAGCTTCAGGGAGGGATCCTACGAGCAGTACTTC
>.|TRBJ1-5|few|TRBV6-5
CASSVVGSNQPQHF
TGTGCCAGCAGCGTGGTGGGTAGCAATCAGCCCCAGCATTTT